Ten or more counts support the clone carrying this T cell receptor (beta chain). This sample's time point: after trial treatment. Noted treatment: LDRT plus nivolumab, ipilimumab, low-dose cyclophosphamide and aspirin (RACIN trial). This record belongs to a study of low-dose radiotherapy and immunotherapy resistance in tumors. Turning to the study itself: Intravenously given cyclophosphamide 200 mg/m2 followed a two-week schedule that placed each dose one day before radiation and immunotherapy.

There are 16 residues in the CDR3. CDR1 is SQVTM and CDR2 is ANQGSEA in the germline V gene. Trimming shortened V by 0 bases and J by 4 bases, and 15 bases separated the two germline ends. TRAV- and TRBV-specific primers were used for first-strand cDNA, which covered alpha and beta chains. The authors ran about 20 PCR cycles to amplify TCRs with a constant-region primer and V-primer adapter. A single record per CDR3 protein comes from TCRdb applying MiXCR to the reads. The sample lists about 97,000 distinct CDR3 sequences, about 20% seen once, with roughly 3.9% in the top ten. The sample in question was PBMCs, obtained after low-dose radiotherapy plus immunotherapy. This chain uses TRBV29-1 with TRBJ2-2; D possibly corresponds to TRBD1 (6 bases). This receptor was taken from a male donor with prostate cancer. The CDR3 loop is CSVEDPHRAGTGELFF. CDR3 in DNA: TGCAGCGTTGAAGATCCTCACAGGGCGGGCACCGGGGAGCTGTTTTTT.